This record looks at one TCR beta chain sequence and its context. Its antigen is as yet unknown. This specimen belongs to a study of shared clonotypes between healthy human individuals. Positively selected for CCR7, the CD45RO-negative cells used as naive CD8 cells excluded terminally differentiated effector memory CD45RA+ cells. Donors were healthy HIV-negative adults without recently reported acute infections or vaccinations. Original data processing: Because ImmunoSEQ provided only junction sequences with no quality scores, the filtering differed. Sequencing was performed with immunoSEQ multiplex PCR; in TCRdb, only in-frame clones are kept and a portion is missing. Clone size and the V and J calls come from that table; the DNA yielded D and trimming. The sample contains a few million clones, about 94% of which appear only once. The study's findings and limits: The four-donor shared clonotypes exceeded non-shared clonotypes in generation probability, with non-shared ones scoring lower.

Sequencing was done on a sample of naive CD8+ T cells from PBMCs. This clonotype was sampled from a man younger than 35 in good health. Some clones in this sample may be carry-over from other donors' samples.

CDR3 in amino acids: CASSEKVAGGGDTQYF. The CDR3 DNA is TGTGCCAGCAGTGAAAAGGTAGCGGGAGGGGGAGATACGCAGTATTTT. The rearrangement joins TRBV6-1 to TRBJ2-3; 11 nucleotides agree with TRBD2. This CDR3 has 16 residues. Unmatched junction bases numbered 6, after V lost 2 bases and J lost 5 bases. The V gene's germline CDR1 is MNHNS and CDR2 SASEGT.